This note documents a single TCR beta chain sequence. Its antigen is as yet unknown. The data are from a study of cytomegalovirus exposure and HLA in healthy donors. The PCR used 60 Vbeta and 13 Jbeta primers. Produced via immunoSEQ multiplex PCR; TCRdb's table is partial and in-frame only. Of 120,000 or so clones listed, about 80% are singletons. Study-level results: In vitro, three CMV-associated chains proved specific for CMV antigens.

Input material: PBMCs. The origin of this receptor is a woman aged 55-70 years in good health and CMV-seropositive.

CDR3 in DNA: TGCGCCAGCTTCCCGACAGGGGGGGAGACCCAGTACTTC. Protein product: CASFPTGGETQYF. The chain joins TRBV5-1 to TRBJ2-5, with 9 nucleotides matching TRBD1. The CDR3 is made up of 13 amino acids. Trimming removed 7 bases from V and 5 bases from J; junction bases left unmatched: 6. Germline values: CDR1 SGHRS, CDR2 YFSETQ.